A single sample is the source of the 17 T cell receptor beta chains below, sequenced in a study of blood T cell repertoires in COVID-19. TCRdb's copy holds only in-frame clones and misses some; the assay was immunoSEQ multiplex PCR. This sample has under 150,000 clones, with around 87% found just once. Sequencing was performed on PBMCs or T cells enriched from blood (not recorded which). The origin of the receptors is a woman in her twenties or thirties with acute COVID-19.

CDR3 protein: CASSDTGGRYEQYF. CDR3 sequence (DNA): TGTGCCAGCAGTGACACAGGGGGAAGGTACGAGCAGTACTTC. The chain carries TRBV25-1 and TRBJ2-7, with TRBD1 matching over 8 bases. Germline V gives CDR1 MGHDK, CDR2 SYGVNS. This CDR3 has 14 amino acids. The V and J ends lost 3 bases and 4 bases, in that order; junction bases with no gene match: 5.

This sequence joins TRBV10-3 and TRBJ2-5; 7 bases match TRBD2. The CDR3 covers 16 residues. CDR1 and CDR2 (germline): ENHRY, SYGVKD. V shed 2 bases and J 4 bases; nucleotides not matched to a gene: 10. As DNA, the CDR3 is TGTGCCATCAGTGAGATAGCTAGCGGAGGAGGAGAGACCCAGTACTTC. It codes for CAISEIASGGGETQYF.

The chain carries TRBV4-3 and TRBJ2-3; 7 bases map to TRBD1. The V gene's germline CDR1 is LGHNA and CDR2 YSLEER. This CDR3 spans 15 amino acids. V dropped 3 bases and J dropped 2; count of bases not matched to a gene: 5. As DNA, the CDR3 is TGCGCCAGCAGCCAGAGCACAGGGGACACAGATACGCAGTATTTT. Protein product: CASSQSTGDTDTQYF.

The rearrangement uses TRBV28 and TRBJ2-5; 7 bases line up with TRBD1. Per the germline V gene, CDR1 is MDHEN and CDR2 is SYDVKM. The CDR3 totals 13 residues. Trimming removed 6 bases from V and 5 bases from J; junction bases left unmatched: 6. CDR3 nucleotides: TGTGCCAGCAGCCCCCAGGGGGTGGAGACCCAGTACTTC. It is translated as CASSPQGVETQYF. The complete variable domain, with remaining parts taken from reference TRBV28 and TRBJ2-5, reads DVKVTQSSRYLVKRTGEKVFLECVQDMDHENMFWYRQDPGLGLRLIYFSYDVKMKEKGDIPEGYSVSREKKERFSLILESASTNQTSMYLCASSPQGVETQYFGPGTRLLVL.

The table lists this clone with a few counts. DNA for the CDR3: TGCGCCAGCAGGTCCAGGGTGGCTGAAGCTTTCTTT. Its translation: CASRSRVAEAFF. V and J are TRBV4-3 and TRBJ1-1; maybe TRBD1 (5 bases). In germline, CDR1 is LGHNA, CDR2 YSLEER. The CDR3 totals 12 residues. V shed 6 bases and J shed 6 bases, with 11 bases lying between them.

V and J are TRBV6-5 and TRBJ1-5, with TRBD1 as a possible D gene (5 bases). CDR3 length: 14 residues. Trimming took 1 base from V and 11 from J, leaving 15 bases between them. CDR1 and CDR2 from the germline V gene are MNHEY and SVGAGI. CDR3 sequence (DNA): TGTGCCAGCAGTTACTTGGCGATTAGGGGTGCCCAGCATTTT. Its translation is CASSYLAIRGAQHF.

V is TRBV2 and J is TRBJ1-2; possibly TRBD1 for D (5 bases). The germline gives CDR1 SNHLY, CDR2 FYNNEI. This CDR3 comprises 12 residues. V was shortened by 6 bases and J by 4 bases, with 9 bases between the two germline ends. The CDR3 nucleotides are TGTGCCAGCAGCGACGACAGCTATGGCTACACCTTC. Its protein is CASSDDSYGYTF.

The chain is built from TRBV28 and TRBJ1-2, with 8 bases matching TRBD1. The J segment lost 3 bases and the V segment lost 5 bases, leaving 11 bases of the junction unmatched. Germline V gives CDR1 MDHEN, CDR2 SYDVKM. CDR3 length: 16 residues. DNA of the CDR3: TGTGCCAGCAGTCCCCGACAGGGGACAAGACACTATGGCTACACCTTC. This translates into CASSPRQGTRHYGYTF.

CDR3 sequence: CASGLSRGGLLSADQPQHF. In DNA, the CDR3 is TGTGCTAGTGGTTTGTCCCGTGGAGGCCTACTCAGTGCGGATCAGCCCCAGCATTTT. The genes are TRBV12-5 and TRBJ1-5; D is unclear. The V end lost 2 bases, the J end lost 5 bases, and 25 bases lay between the germline ends. The CDR3 spans 19 residues. The germline gives CDR1 LGHNT, CDR2 FRNRAP. The whole variable domain, filled in from reference TRBV12-5 and TRBJ1-5, reads DARVTQTPRHKVTEMGQEVTMRCQPILGHNTVFWYRQTMMQGLELLAYFRNRAPLDDSGMPKDRFSAEMPDATLATLKIQPSEPRDSAVYFCASGLSRGGLLSADQPQHFGDGTRLSIL.

The chain combines TRBV18 with TRBJ2-7; 7 bases agree with TRBD1. J lost 3 bases, V lost 6 bases, and 5 bases had no gene match. CDR3 length: 13 residues. Germline V gene sequence: CDR1 KGHSH, CDR2 LQKENI. The CDR3 here is CASSGTADYEQYF. DNA for the CDR3: TGTGCCAGCTCCGGGACAGCCGACTACGAGCAGTACTTC.

The V call is TRBV19, the J call TRBJ1-3; 7 nucleotides line up with TRBD1. The CDR3 totals 17 residues. Germline loops: CDR1 LNHDA, CDR2 SQIVND (reference sequence). The junction had 14 bases not matched to a gene; V was cut back by 5 bases and J by 4 bases. The CDR3 spells CASSEYGQVLTGNTIYF. For the CDR3, the DNA is TGTGCCAGTAGTGAATACGGACAGGTCTTAACGGGAAACACCATATATTTT. Combining the CDR3 with reference TRBV19 and TRBJ1-3 gives the whole variable domain DGGITQSPKYLFRKEGQNVTLSCEQNLNHDAMYWYRQDPGQGLRLIYYSQIVNDFQKGDIAEGYSVSREKKESFPLTVTSAQKNPTAFYLCASSEYGQVLTGNTIYFGEGSWLTVV.

The chain is built from TRBV27 and TRBJ2-7; D remains ambiguous. The germline V gene encodes CDR1 MNHEY and CDR2 SMNVEV (reference sequence). V was trimmed by 0 bases and J by 3 bases, leaving 15 bases between them. This CDR3 has 16 amino acids. CDR3 protein: CASSLSVHQYLYEQYF. DNA of the CDR3: TGTGCCAGCAGTTTATCGGTACATCAGTACCTCTACGAGCAGTACTTC.

This clone occurred a few times. The chain uses TRBV18 and TRBJ2-7; 7 bases map to TRBD1. The CDR3 is 14 residues long. Per germline, CDR1 KGHSH and CDR2 LQKENI. V shed 2 bases and J 5 bases; nucleotides not matched to a gene: 6. For the CDR3, the DNA is TGTGCCAGCTCACCAAAACAGGGGCTCAACGAGCAGTACTTC. This sequence encodes CASSPKQGLNEQYF.

The chain recombines TRBV10-3 with TRBJ2-1, with D possibly being TRBD2 (5 bases). The V end lost 3 bases, the J end lost 7 bases, and 16 bases lay between the germline ends. Germline V gene sequence: CDR1 ENHRY, CDR2 SYGVKD. The CDR3 covers 15 residues. The CDR3 coding sequence is TGTGCCATCAGTGAAGGGCTAGCCGGTTTGAATGAGCAGTTCTTC. Translated: CAISEGLAGLNEQFF.

The chain links TRBV5-6 to TRBJ2-3, with TRBD1 matching 7 bases. The CDR3 is 15 amino acids. Trimming removed 0 bases from V and 1 base from J; junction bases left unmatched: 2. The germline CDR1 and CDR2 sequences are SGHDT and YYEEEE. The CDR3 nucleotides read TGTGCCAGCAGCTTGGCAGGGGGTGGCACAGATACGCAGTATTTT. Encoded protein: CASSLAGGGTDTQYF.

This clone has only a few counts. CDR3 in DNA: TGTGCCAGCAGTGAAGAGAGCGGGGGCTATGGCTACACCTTC. Protein product: CASSEESGGYGYTF. V is TRBV6-1 and J is TRBJ1-2; D possibly corresponds to TRBD1 (5 bases). With 1 base removed from V and 4 bases from J, the gap between germline ends came to 10 bases. The germline CDR1 and CDR2 sequences are MNHNS and SASEGT. The length of the CDR3 is 14 residues.

This chain joins TRBV7-9 and TRBJ2-1; a possible D gene is TRBD1 (7 bases). This CDR3 region has 14 residues. The germline V gene has CDR1 SEHNR and CDR2 FQNEAQ (reference sequence). Trimming pared 2 bases from V and 3 bases from J, leaving 8 bases between. Here the CDR3 DNA reads TGTGCCAGCAGCTTACAGGGGGGCTACAATGAGCAGTTCTTC. Its protein product is CASSLQGGYNEQFF.